Reported below is one T cell receptor beta chain. There is no known antigen for this receptor. Per-base qualities were not stored, and no clone one base away is much larger. Trimming costs V 4 bases and J 2 bases, and their ends lie 12 bases apart. CDR1 and CDR2 are drawn from the germline V gene (reference sequence): LNHDA, SQIVND. The CDR3 runs 15 amino acids, cysteine and phenylalanine included. Only the CDR3 part of the read is kept: 45 bases, read in frame from the first base. The record originates from a study of blood T cell repertoires in COVID-19 (dated by TCRdb to the early 2020s). For the wider study: Samples covering the acute and convalescent phases of COVID-19 were provided by collaborators in the United States, Italy and Spain. The prospective study material was composed of cDNA or gDNA derived from T cells, B-cell-depleted T cells, or PBMCs. The dataset comprised deeply sampled blood TCRbeta repertoires from subjects exposed to, actively infected with, or recovered from COVID-19. A freely available public database, intended as a resource for researchers studying the immune response to SARS-CoV-2, is where the repertoires were released. The samples were drawn from the first 160 participants of the ongoing ImmuneRACE study and from under 1,500 subjects provided by 6 global collaborators. The sample metadata nearly always contained a de-identified subject ID, COVID-19 status, age in years and sex. Where available, HLA class I and class II types were taken from metadata supplied by the sample provider and were not determined by assay-based typing. Overall results and qualifications from the work: The amount of clinical and demographic metadata varied by source and participant and was provided uncurated.

The immunoSEQ Assay, a bias-controlled multiplex PCR, was used to amplify TCRbeta CDR3 regions from genomic DNA. Regarding the original processing steps: The number of nucleated cells in each sample was estimated by amplification of reference gene primers within the assay. To quantify the absolute abundance of each unique TCRbeta CDR3 rearrangement, sequence reads were collapsed and filtered. For each sample, productive Simpson clonality was calculated as the square root of Simpson's diversity index over productive rearrangements. TCRdb stores this immuneACCESS table with in-frame sequences only. Part of the clones is absent; in the studies checked, under half of the shortfall reflects unresolved V genes, and no reason is known for the rest. V, J and clone size were drawn from that table, and D and trimming were deduced from the DNA. The sample includes roughly 240,000 clones, with roughly nine tenths observed a single time. 1.5% to 2% of the sample belongs to the ten largest clones.

Samples from volunteer blood donors who had recovered from COVID-19 were contributed by a second Seattle source. Whole blood was collected in K2EDTA tubes by collaborating institutions according to the institutions' own protocols. Collaborator samples were shipped for TCRbeta analysis as frozen whole blood, isolated PBMCs, or DNA extracted from either sample type. The chain joins TRBV19 to TRBJ2-1, with TRBD1 as a weak D call on 6 bases. The source of this sequence is a woman aged 60-75 years who had recovered from COVID-19. The sample comprised peripheral blood. The DNA sequence is given as TGTGCCAGTAGTAAGGACAGAGAGCCCTACAATGAGCAGTTCTTC. Its coded protein is CASSKDREPYNEQFF.